A selection of T cell receptor beta chains follows, all from one sample in a study of blood T cell repertoires in COVID-19. Repertoires were generated with immunoSEQ multiplex PCR, while TCRdb's copy carries only in-frame clones and drops some. The profile shows around 300,000 clones, roughly nine tenths of them singletons. The material sequenced was PBMCs or T cells enriched from blood (not recorded which). These receptor sequences come from a woman aged 50 to 60 who had recovered from COVID-19. The CDR3 runs from the conserved cysteine through the conserved F or W. Each record gives: J gene, D gene, V gene, clone size, CDR3 protein, CDR3 DNA. The D gene is left open where the match is weak. For some rows the clone size is stated as once, few or many, or as a class when expanded; others skip it.

J gene: TRBJ1-5
D gene: .
V gene: TRBV18
clone size: .
CDR3 protein: CASSPQRDNQPQHF
CDR3 DNA: TGTGCCAGCTCACCACAACGGGACAATCAGCCCCAGCATTTT

J gene: TRBJ1-2
D gene: .
V gene: TRBV7-2
clone size: once
CDR3 protein: CASSLEGGGRGGIYGYTF
CDR3 DNA: TGTGCCAGCAGCTTAGAGGGAGGTGGCCGAGGAGGAATCTATGGCTACACCTTC

J gene: TRBJ2-1
D gene: TRBD2
V gene: TRBV18
clone size: .
CDR3 protein: CASSRKAGGPVNEQFF
CDR3 DNA: TGTGCCAGCTCACGGAAAGCGGGAGGGCCTGTCAATGAGCAGTTCTTC

J gene: TRBJ2-2
D gene: .
V gene: TRBV6-2/TRBV6-3
clone size: .
CDR3 protein: CASSLDTGELFF
CDR3 DNA: TGTGCCAGCAGTCTAGATACCGGGGAGCTGTTTTTT

J gene: TRBJ1-1
D gene: .
V gene: TRBV7-8
clone size: .
CDR3 protein: CASSSLGNTEAFF
CDR3 DNA: TGTGCCAGCAGCTCACTAGGGAACACTGAAGCTTTCTTT

J gene: TRBJ1-4
D gene: .
V gene: TRBV5-8
clone size: .
CDR3 protein: CASSLGLGGEKLFF
CDR3 DNA: TGTGCCAGCAGCTTGGGTCTAGGTGGCGAAAAACTGTTTTTT

J gene: TRBJ2-1
D gene: TRBD2
V gene: TRBV19
clone size: once
CDR3 protein: CASSPSGTSGYNEQFF
CDR3 DNA: TGTGCCAGTAGTCCTTCCGGGACTAGCGGATACAATGAGCAGTTCTTC

J gene: TRBJ2-7
D gene: .
V gene: TRBV21-1
clone size: .
CDR3 protein: CASSPGTPTYEQYF
CDR3 DNA: TGTGCCAGCAGCCCAGGGACTCCTACCTACGAGCAGTACTTC

J gene: TRBJ1-2
D gene: TRBD1
V gene: TRBV29-1
clone size: .
CDR3 protein: CSAQTGGGYGYTF
CDR3 DNA: TGCAGCGCCCAGACAGGGGGAGGCTATGGCTACACCTTC

J gene: TRBJ2-5
D gene: TRBD2
V gene: TRBV7-7
clone size: .
CDR3 protein: CASSSGLVGPQETQYF
CDR3 DNA: TGTGCTAGCAGCTCAGGACTAGTCGGTCCTCAAGAGACCCAGTACTTC

J gene: TRBJ2-1
D gene: .
V gene: TRBV9
clone size: .
CDR3 protein: CASSVAVAVNNEQFF
CDR3 DNA: TGTGCCAGCAGCGTAGCCGTAGCCGTAAACAATGAGCAGTTCTTC

J gene: TRBJ1-6
D gene: TRBD1
V gene: TRBV18
clone size: once
CDR3 protein: CASSPTGGNSPLHF
CDR3 DNA: TGTGCCAGCTCACCCACAGGGGGCAATTCACCCCTCCACTTT

J gene: TRBJ1-5
D gene: .
V gene: TRBV19
clone size: .
CDR3 protein: CASSERTVGQPQHF
CDR3 DNA: TGTGCCAGTAGCGAAAGGACAGTTGGCCAGCCCCAGCATTTT

J gene: TRBJ2-7
D gene: TRBD1
V gene: TRBV7-2
clone size: .
CDR3 protein: CASSLVVRQGLSYEQYF
CDR3 DNA: TGTGCCAGCAGCTTAGTTGTTCGACAGGGGCTCTCCTACGAGCAGTACTTC

J gene: TRBJ2-1
D gene: TRBD2
V gene: TRBV5-4
clone size: .
CDR3 protein: CASSLALLADNEQFF
CDR3 DNA: TGTGCCAGCAGCTTGGCCTTGCTAGCGGACAATGAGCAGTTCTTC

J gene: TRBJ1-1
D gene: TRBD1
V gene: TRBV7-2
clone size: .
CDR3 protein: CASSYRGLTEAFF
CDR3 DNA: TGTGCCAGCAGCTACAGGGGGCTCACTGAAGCTTTCTTT

J gene: TRBJ1-1
D gene: TRBD1
V gene: TRBV28
clone size: few
CDR3 protein: CASSSTGNVNTEAFF
CDR3 DNA: TGTGCCAGCAGTTCGACAGGGAACGTTAACACTGAAGCTTTCTTT

J gene: TRBJ2-1
D gene: TRBD2
V gene: TRBV7-2
clone size: .
CDR3 protein: CASSLTGGSYNEQFF
CDR3 DNA: TGTGCCAGCAGCTTAACGGGGGGGTCCTACAATGAGCAGTTCTTC

J gene: TRBJ2-1
D gene: TRBD2
V gene: TRBV7-8
clone size: .
CDR3 protein: CASSPTSGSSYNEQFF
CDR3 DNA: TGTGCCAGCAGCCCCACTAGCGGGAGCTCCTACAATGAGCAGTTCTTC

J gene: TRBJ1-6
D gene: .
V gene: TRBV7-6
clone size: .
CDR3 protein: CASSLTPGPQREPLHF
CDR3 DNA: TGTGCCAGCAGCTTAACCCCCGGACCGCAGAGGGAACCCCTCCACTTT

J gene: TRBJ1-1
D gene: TRBD1
V gene: TRBV28
clone size: .
CDR3 protein: CASSLKTGGAFF
CDR3 DNA: TGTGCCAGCAGTTTAAAGACAGGGGGAGCTTTCTTT

J gene: TRBJ2-5
D gene: TRBD2
V gene: TRBV7-3
clone size: .
CDR3 protein: CASSSGLAGGRGTQYF
CDR3 DNA: TGTGCCAGCAGCTCAGGACTAGCGGGAGGGCGGGGGACCCAGTACTTC

J gene: TRBJ2-1
D gene: TRBD2
V gene: TRBV5-4
clone size: .
CDR3 protein: CASSLPRHKLAGGRNEQFF
CDR3 DNA: TGTGCCAGCAGCTTGCCACGGCACAAACTAGCGGGAGGGCGTAATGAGCAGTTCTTC

J gene: TRBJ1-1
D gene: .
V gene: TRBV6-5
clone size: .
CDR3 protein: CASTQTVGPTEAFF
CDR3 DNA: TGTGCCAGCACCCAGACAGTTGGGCCCACTGAAGCTTTCTTT

J gene: TRBJ1-2
D gene: .
V gene: TRBV29-1
clone size: .
CDR3 protein: CSVEEGRDYGYTF
CDR3 DNA: TGCAGCGTTGAAGAGGGCAGAGACTATGGCTACACCTTC

J gene: TRBJ1-6
D gene: TRBD1
V gene: TRBV3-1/TRBV3-2
clone size: once
CDR3 protein: CASSPLRTGGNSPLHF
CDR3 DNA: TGTGCCAGCAGCCCCCTTCGGACAGGGGGAAATTCACCCCTCCACTTT

J gene: TRBJ2-1
D gene: TRBD1
V gene: TRBV30
clone size: .
CDR3 protein: CAWTTGAGGNEQFF
CDR3 DNA: TGTGCCTGGACCACAGGGGCTGGAGGCAATGAGCAGTTCTTC

J gene: TRBJ2-2
D gene: .
V gene: TRBV5-4
clone size: once
CDR3 protein: CASSLDGTGELFF
CDR3 DNA: TGTGCCAGCAGCTTGGACGGTACCGGGGAGCTGTTTTTT

J gene: TRBJ1-2
D gene: TRBD1
V gene: TRBV28
clone size: .
CDR3 protein: CASSTGQGGYGYTF
CDR3 DNA: TGTGCCAGCAGTACCGGACAGGGGGGGTATGGCTACACCTTC

J gene: TRBJ1-4
D gene: .
V gene: TRBV5-4
clone size: .
CDR3 protein: CASSLMAEANEKLFF
CDR3 DNA: TGTGCCAGCAGCTTGATGGCAGAGGCTAATGAAAAACTGTTTTTT

J gene: TRBJ2-5
D gene: .
V gene: TRBV5-6
clone size: .
CDR3 protein: CASMRQGKETQYF
CDR3 DNA: TGTGCCAGCATGCGGCAGGGGAAAGAGACCCAGTACTTC

J gene: TRBJ1-4
D gene: .
V gene: TRBV28
clone size: .
CDR3 protein: CASSFNVRRSTNEKLFF
CDR3 DNA: TGTGCCAGCAGTTTTAACGTACGGCGGTCAACTAATGAAAAACTGTTTTTT

J gene: TRBJ1-2
D gene: TRBD1
V gene: TRBV6-6
clone size: .
CDR3 protein: CASSPDRESYGYTF
CDR3 DNA: TGTGCCAGCAGCCCGGACAGGGAGAGCTATGGCTACACCTTC

J gene: TRBJ2-1
D gene: .
V gene: TRBV6-2/TRBV6-3
clone size: .
CDR3 protein: CASSDDRPGSYNEQFF
CDR3 DNA: TGTGCCAGCAGTGACGACAGACCTGGATCCTACAATGAGCAGTTCTTC

J gene: TRBJ2-7
D gene: .
V gene: TRBV18
clone size: once
CDR3 protein: CASSPPSVSYEQYF
CDR3 DNA: TGTGCCAGCTCACCACCCTCTGTTTCCTACGAGCAGTACTTC

J gene: TRBJ1-6
D gene: TRBD1
V gene: TRBV28
clone size: .
CDR3 protein: CASSPGQVNSPLHF
CDR3 DNA: TGTGCCAGCAGCCCGGGACAGGTTAATTCACCCCTCCACTTT

J gene: TRBJ1-2
D gene: TRBD1
V gene: TRBV4-3
clone size: .
CDR3 protein: CASSVGGAYGYTF
CDR3 DNA: TGCGCCAGCAGCGTAGGGGGCGCGTATGGCTACACCTTC

J gene: TRBJ1-4
D gene: .
V gene: TRBV6-5
clone size: .
CDR3 protein: CASSYQGNGNEKLFF
CDR3 DNA: TGTGCCAGCAGTTACCAGGGGAATGGTAATGAAAAACTGTTTTTT

J gene: TRBJ1-2
D gene: TRBD1
V gene: TRBV27
clone size: few
CDR3 protein: CARGTGNGYTF
CDR3 DNA: TGTGCCAGAGGGACAGGGAATGGCTACACCTTC

J gene: TRBJ2-2
D gene: .
V gene: TRBV29-1
clone size: once
CDR3 protein: CSVFSGNTGELFF
CDR3 DNA: TGCAGCGTTTTTAGCGGGAACACCGGGGAGCTGTTTTTT

J gene: TRBJ1-5
D gene: TRBD1
V gene: TRBV28
clone size: few
CDR3 protein: CASSLDRDQPQHF
CDR3 DNA: TGTGCCAGCAGTCTAGACAGGGATCAGCCCCAGCATTTT

J gene: TRBJ1-1
D gene: TRBD1
V gene: TRBV28
clone size: .
CDR3 protein: CASGTVNTEAFF
CDR3 DNA: TGTGCCAGCGGGACAGTTAACACTGAAGCTTTCTTT

J gene: TRBJ2-5
D gene: .
V gene: TRBV3-1/TRBV3-2
clone size: .
CDR3 protein: CASSQGLQETQYF
CDR3 DNA: TGTGCCAGCAGTCAAGGGCTGCAAGAGACCCAGTACTTC

J gene: TRBJ2-2
D gene: TRBD1
V gene: TRBV7-2
clone size: once
CDR3 protein: CASKQGPANTGELFF
CDR3 DNA: TGTGCCAGCAAACAGGGGCCTGCGAACACCGGGGAGCTGTTTTTT

J gene: TRBJ1-1
D gene: .
V gene: TRBV18
clone size: .
CDR3 protein: CASSPPNRVGLAEAFF
CDR3 DNA: TGTGCCAGCTCACCACCGAACAGGGTAGGGCTAGCCGAAGCTTTCTTT

J gene: TRBJ2-1
D gene: .
V gene: TRBV7-8
clone size: few
CDR3 protein: CATSSGPEQFF
CDR3 DNA: TGTGCCACCTCCTCGGGTCCTGAGCAGTTCTTC

J gene: TRBJ1-6
D gene: .
V gene: TRBV7-2
clone size: .
CDR3 protein: CASSWTLPHSPLHF
CDR3 DNA: TGTGCCAGCAGCTGGACATTACCCCATTCACCCCTCCACTTT

J gene: TRBJ1-1
D gene: TRBD1
V gene: TRBV28
clone size: once
CDR3 protein: CASSFRTGVRNTEAFF
CDR3 DNA: TGTGCCAGCAGTTTTCGGACAGGGGTCCGGAACACTGAAGCTTTCTTT

J gene: TRBJ1-1
D gene: .
V gene: TRBV4-2
clone size: .
CDR3 protein: CASSQDRLTEAFF
CDR3 DNA: TGTGCCAGCAGCCAAGACAGGCTCACTGAAGCTTTCTTT

J gene: TRBJ1-1
D gene: TRBD1
V gene: TRBV24-1
clone size: many
CDR3 protein: CATSDYTGAEAFF
CDR3 DNA: TGTGCCACCAGTGATTATACAGGGGCAGAAGCTTTCTTT

J gene: TRBJ1-1
D gene: TRBD1
V gene: TRBV27
clone size: once
CDR3 protein: CASSLAGGNTEAFF
CDR3 DNA: TGTGCCAGCAGTTTAGCAGGGGGGAACACTGAAGCTTTCTTT

J gene: TRBJ2-7
D gene: .
V gene: TRBV5-1
clone size: once
CDR3 protein: CASSLFGGPGYEQYF
CDR3 DNA: TGCGCCAGCAGCTTGTTCGGGGGGCCAGGGTACGAGCAGTACTTC

J gene: TRBJ2-7
D gene: .
V gene: TRBV6-5
clone size: once
CDR3 protein: CASGQIPYEQYF
CDR3 DNA: TGTGCCAGCGGACAGATCCCCTACGAGCAGTACTTC

J gene: TRBJ1-2
D gene: TRBD1
V gene: TRBV25-1
clone size: .
CDR3 protein: CASSQGVVYGYTF
CDR3 DNA: TGTGCCAGCAGCCAGGGGGTCGTCTATGGCTACACCTTC

J gene: TRBJ2-1
D gene: .
V gene: TRBV5-1
clone size: .
CDR3 protein: CASGSDSTGISYNEQFF
CDR3 DNA: TGCGCCAGCGGCAGTGACAGTACTGGAATATCCTACAATGAGCAGTTCTTC

J gene: TRBJ1-1
D gene: .
V gene: TRBV7-3
clone size: once
CDR3 protein: CASSRQMNTEAFF
CDR3 DNA: TGTGCCAGCAGCCGACAGATGAACACTGAAGCTTTCTTT

J gene: TRBJ1-6
D gene: .
V gene: TRBV28
clone size: .
CDR3 protein: CASSLEVVSPLHF
CDR3 DNA: TGTGCCAGCAGTTTAGAGGTGGTCTCACCCCTCCACTTT

J gene: TRBJ1-1
D gene: .
V gene: TRBV28
clone size: once
CDR3 protein: CAHGRGGEAFF
CDR3 DNA: TGTGCCCACGGAAGGGGTGGTGAAGCTTTCTTT